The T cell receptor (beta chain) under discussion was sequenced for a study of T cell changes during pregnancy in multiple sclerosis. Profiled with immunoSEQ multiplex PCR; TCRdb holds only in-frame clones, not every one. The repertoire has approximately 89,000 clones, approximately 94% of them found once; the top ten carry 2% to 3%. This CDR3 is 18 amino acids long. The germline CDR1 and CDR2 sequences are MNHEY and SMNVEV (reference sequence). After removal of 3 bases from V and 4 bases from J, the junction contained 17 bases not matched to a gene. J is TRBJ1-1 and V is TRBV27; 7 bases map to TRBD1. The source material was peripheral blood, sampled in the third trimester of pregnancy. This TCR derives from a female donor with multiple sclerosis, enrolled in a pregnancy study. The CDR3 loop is CASSFAPNLQGIATEAFF. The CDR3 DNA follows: TGTGCCAGCAGTTTTGCCCCAAACCTACAGGGGATAGCCACTGAAGCTTTCTTT.